This T cell receptor (beta chain) was identified during a study of T cells after posttransplantation cyclophosphamide. This clone has ten or more counts. Method: immunoSEQ multiplex PCR; TCRdb's copy keeps in-frame clones and lacks some. The sample yields tens of thousands of clones, without any singletons. The CDR3 consists of 15 residues. V shed 4 bases and J shed 0 bases, with 12 bases lying between them. The germline CDR1 and CDR2 sequences are SQVTM and ANQGSEA. The chain links TRBV29-1 to TRBJ2-2; perhaps TRBD2 as D (6 bases). This receptor was taken from a man aged 40-55 years in good health, CMV-negative, and a related stem cell transplant donor. Specimen: PBMCs. This chain's CDR3 is CSVVVGGANTGELFF. The CDR3 DNA sequence: TGCAGCGTTGTCGTAGGCGGGGCGAACACCGGGGAGCTGTTTTTT.